This T cell receptor (beta chain) is drawn from a study of blood T cell repertoires in COVID-19. Study-level information: Donors in the United States, Italy and Spain gave samples during acute or convalescent COVID-19. In each case, the material was cDNA or gDNA derived from T cells, B-cell-depleted T cells, or PBMCs.

Original processing notes: How many nucleated cells were present was estimated from reference gene primer amplification. The assay was immunoSEQ multiplex PCR, and TCRdb's table has in-frame clones only and misses some. V, J and clone size are taken as reported in that table, and D and trimming were inferred from the DNA itself. This sample has under 150,000 clones; over 55% occur once, and the top ten carry approximately 2.1%. There are 14 residues in the CDR3. Germline V CDR1 and CDR2: LGHDT, YNNKEL (reference sequence). V shed 4 bases and J shed 4 bases, with 13 bases lying between them. The chain couples TRBV3-1 (or the pseudogene TRBV3-2) to TRBJ1-2; D is unresolved. The TCR sequence derives from a woman aged 65 to 85 with acute or convalescent COVID-19. Sample: peripheral blood. The CDR3: CASSPESGGYGYTF. CDR3 nucleotide sequence: TGTGCCAGCAGCCCCGAGTCGGGAGGCTATGGCTACACCTTC.